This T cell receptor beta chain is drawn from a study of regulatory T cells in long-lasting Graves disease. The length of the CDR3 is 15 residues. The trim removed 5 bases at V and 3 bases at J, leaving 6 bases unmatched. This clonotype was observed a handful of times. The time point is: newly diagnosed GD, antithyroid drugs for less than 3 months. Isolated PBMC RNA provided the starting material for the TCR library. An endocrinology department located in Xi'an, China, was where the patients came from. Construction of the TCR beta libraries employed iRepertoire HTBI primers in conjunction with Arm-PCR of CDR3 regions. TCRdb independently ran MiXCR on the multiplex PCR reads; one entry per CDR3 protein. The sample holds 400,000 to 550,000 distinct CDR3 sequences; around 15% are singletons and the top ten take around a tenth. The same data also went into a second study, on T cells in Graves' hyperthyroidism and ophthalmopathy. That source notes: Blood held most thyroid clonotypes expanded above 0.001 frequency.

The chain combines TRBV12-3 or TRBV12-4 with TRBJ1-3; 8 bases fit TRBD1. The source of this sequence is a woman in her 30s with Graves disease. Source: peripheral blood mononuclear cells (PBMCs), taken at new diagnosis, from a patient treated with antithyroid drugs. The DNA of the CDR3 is TGTGCCAGCAGTCCCGACAGGGGTTATGGAAACACCATATATTTT. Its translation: CASSPDRGYGNTIYF.